The rows below give T cell receptor beta chains drawn from one sample of a study of tumor-infiltrating lymphocytes in primary liver carcinoma. Via MiXCR, TCRdb re-called the multiplex PCR reads, giving one row per CDR3 protein. This table has approximately 80,000 distinct CDR3 sequences, approximately 62% appearing once. What was sequenced was tumor-adjacent normal liver tissue. All receptors derive from a man aged 35-49 years with primary liver carcinoma and hepatitis B virus infection. Each CDR3 is given with its conserved first and last residue. The order of the fields is J gene, clone size, V gene, CDR3 length, CDR3 protein. Size is stated for part of the rows, as once, few or many counts, or as a class when the clone is expanded.

J gene: TRBJ2-2; clone size: many; V gene: TRBV14; CDR3 length: 17; CDR3 protein: CASSQDSPGWSTGELFF
J gene: TRBJ2-7; clone size: few; V gene: TRBV6-2/TRBV6-3; CDR3 length: 11; CDR3 protein: CASRSYYEQYF
J gene: TRBJ2-7; clone size: many; V gene: TRBV11-2; CDR3 length: 16; CDR3 protein: CASTTPGREARGEQYF
J gene: TRBJ2-7; clone size: -; V gene: TRBV11-2; CDR3 length: 17; CDR3 protein: CASGLKILGQVTYEHYF
J gene: TRBJ1-1; clone size: -; V gene: TRBV4-1; CDR3 length: 12; CDR3 protein: CASRGLRTEAFF
J gene: TRBJ2-2; clone size: medium-sized; V gene: TRBV4-1; CDR3 length: 17; CDR3 protein: CASSLPRTGANTGELFF
J gene: TRBJ2-2; clone size: -; V gene: TRBV10-2; CDR3 length: 18; CDR3 protein: CASSEAKGLAGVTGELFF
J gene: TRBJ2-7; clone size: few; V gene: TRBV11-2; CDR3 length: 15; CDR3 protein: CASSQTETGLYEQYF
J gene: TRBJ2-3; clone size: -; V gene: TRBV29-1; CDR3 length: 16; CDR3 protein: CSVRRNWDSGTDTQYF
J gene: TRBJ1-4; clone size: few; V gene: TRBV11-2; CDR3 length: 15; CDR3 protein: CTSSLDPTGVKKLFF
J gene: TRBJ2-7; clone size: -; V gene: TRBV7-2; CDR3 length: 14; CDR3 protein: CASSTIPGSYEQYF
J gene: TRBJ1-5; clone size: -; V gene: TRBV28; CDR3 length: 14; CDR3 protein: CASSSVGFNQPQHF
J gene: TRBJ2-2; clone size: once; V gene: TRBV6-5; CDR3 length: 16; CDR3 protein: CASSFETGGKFGELFF
J gene: TRBJ1-2; clone size: -; V gene: TRBV4-2; CDR3 length: 15; CDR3 protein: CASSQDVEGTYGYTF
J gene: TRBJ2-7; clone size: -; V gene: TRBV4-3; CDR3 length: 17; CDR3 protein: CASSREWGYSSSCEQYF
J gene: TRBJ1-2; clone size: few; V gene: TRBV9; CDR3 length: 15; CDR3 protein: CASSVGGQANYGYTF
J gene: TRBJ1-3; clone size: -; V gene: TRBV11-1; CDR3 length: 15; CDR3 protein: CTSSSIRDHGNTIYF
J gene: TRBJ2-3; clone size: -; V gene: TRBV12-5; CDR3 length: 15; CDR3 protein: CACGRAGDGPDTQYF
J gene: TRBJ2-3; clone size: many; V gene: TRBV29-1; CDR3 length: 14; CDR3 protein: CSGGQGAVTDTQYF
J gene: TRBJ2-7; clone size: -; V gene: TRBV4-3; CDR3 length: 13; CDR3 protein: CASSTGDGHGQYF
J gene: TRBJ2-7; clone size: -; V gene: TRBV12-3/TRBV12-4; CDR3 length: 15; CDR3 protein: CASSSGWAISYELYF
J gene: TRBJ2-1; clone size: medium-sized; V gene: TRBV4-1; CDR3 length: 12; CDR3 protein: CASSQERNEQFF
J gene: TRBJ1-2; clone size: -; V gene: TRBV12-3/TRBV12-4; CDR3 length: 15; CDR3 protein: CASTSVGTGTYGYTF
J gene: TRBJ1-1; clone size: -; V gene: TRBV28; CDR3 length: 18; CDR3 protein: CASNTTGPMFKIYTEAFF
J gene: TRBJ1-1; clone size: few; V gene: TRBV6-1; CDR3 length: 13; CDR3 protein: CASRILGNTEAFF
J gene: TRBJ2-1; clone size: -; V gene: TRBV11-2; CDR3 length: 19; CDR3 protein: CTSSPASGAGLSSYNEQFF
J gene: TRBJ2-3; clone size: many; V gene: TRBV5-6; CDR3 length: 11; CDR3 protein: CASSSQDTQYF
J gene: TRBJ1-3; clone size: once; V gene: TRBV4-3; CDR3 length: 17; CDR3 protein: CASSQDGGRGYGNTMYF
J gene: TRBJ2-2; clone size: -; V gene: TRBV11-2; CDR3 length: 17; CDR3 protein: CVSSLVRVPQDTGELLF
J gene: TRBJ2-1; clone size: -; V gene: TRBV5-6; CDR3 length: 16; CDR3 protein: CASSLAGEGSYNEQFF
J gene: TRBJ2-5; clone size: many; V gene: TRBV7-9; CDR3 length: 15; CDR3 protein: CASSLWTSIVETQYF
J gene: TRBJ1-5; clone size: once; V gene: TRBV4-1; CDR3 length: 14; CDR3 protein: CASIQVAANQPQHF
J gene: TRBJ2-7; clone size: -; V gene: TRBV6-1; CDR3 length: 16; CDR3 protein: CAISLPGLAGGDEQYF
J gene: TRBJ1-2; clone size: -; V gene: TRBV6-2/TRBV6-3; CDR3 length: 12; CDR3 protein: CASGLFNYGYTF
J gene: TRBJ2-7; clone size: many; V gene: TRBV6-5; CDR3 length: 15; CDR3 protein: CASSYSNYPHYEQYF
J gene: TRBJ2-1; clone size: -; V gene: TRBV11-2; CDR3 length: 16; CDR3 protein: CASSYSSTIGKGGGFF
J gene: TRBJ2-1; clone size: -; V gene: TRBV6-1; CDR3 length: 12; CDR3 protein: CATSEREIKQFF
J gene: TRBJ2-2; clone size: many; V gene: TRBV6-1; CDR3 length: 18; CDR3 protein: CASSEALLGGANTGELFF
J gene: TRBJ2-7; clone size: -; V gene: TRBV29-1; CDR3 length: 15; CDR3 protein: CSVEEERDGSYEYYF
J gene: TRBJ2-3; clone size: few; V gene: TRBV7-8; CDR3 length: 16; CDR3 protein: CASSLAAGVAQATQYF
J gene: TRBJ1-2; clone size: -; V gene: TRBV4-1; CDR3 length: 14; CDR3 protein: CASSQTDRDYGYTF
J gene: TRBJ2-3; clone size: many; V gene: TRBV30; CDR3 length: 15; CDR3 protein: CAWRRREVSTDTQYF
J gene: TRBJ2-7; clone size: -; V gene: TRBV6-6; CDR3 length: 15; CDR3 protein: CASRSSREISYEQYF
J gene: TRBJ2-5; clone size: -; V gene: TRBV6-1; CDR3 length: 15; CDR3 protein: CASCDLQGNQETQYF
J gene: TRBJ1-6; clone size: once; V gene: TRBV4-3; CDR3 length: 13; CDR3 protein: CANSQDWYSPLHF
J gene: TRBJ2-7; clone size: -; V gene: TRBV6-2/TRBV6-3; CDR3 length: 19; CDR3 protein: CVSGWRSGTGGFKNLEQYF
J gene: -; clone size: once; V gene: TRBV12-3/TRBV12-4; CDR3 length: 14; CDR3 protein: CASSPPGCGQPQYF
J gene: TRBJ2-1; clone size: -; V gene: TRBV20-1; CDR3 length: 12; CDR3 protein: CSAQGRGDEQFF
J gene: TRBJ2-7; clone size: -; V gene: TRBV6-5; CDR3 length: 14; CDR3 protein: CASELGHSYYEQYF
J gene: TRBJ2-2; clone size: -; V gene: TRBV4-1; CDR3 length: 16; CDR3 protein: CAGNDLDRGLTGGLFF
J gene: TRBJ2-5; clone size: few; V gene: TRBV30; CDR3 length: 14; CDR3 protein: CAWSRGLVQETQYF
J gene: TRBJ2-3; clone size: -; V gene: TRBV11-1; CDR3 length: 19; CDR3 protein: CASSSGGSFVGTRTDTQYF